This TCR beta chain was recorded in a study of T cells after yellow fever vaccination. Study information: It was SMART-Seq v4 Ultra Low Input that prepared the fractions with low cell numbers.

Study-wide points: CD4 and CD8 compartments shared a small share of clonotypes. Though it reached lower strength, the secondary response hit its peak faster, day 5 versus 15.

A universal primer site and UMIs were added as TCR cDNA was made by 5'RACE template switching. TCRdb itself ran the 5' RACE reads through MiXCR, one entry per CDR3 protein. The table lists 300,000 to 400,000 distinct CDR3 sequences, 3% to 4.5% of them singletons. The CDR3 runs to 15 residues. Germline-derived CDR1 and CDR2 are MGHRA and YSYEKL. Trimming pared 6 bases from V and 0 bases from J, leaving 13 bases between. This clonotype has a count of ten or more. Its specificity is unknown. J is TRBJ2-3 and V is TRBV4-1; D remains unclear. The sequenced sample was PBMCs, obtained 5 days after the yellow fever booster vaccination. The source of this sequence is a man younger than 30 who received the YFV17D yellow fever vaccine. CDR3 loop: CASRDTTSSTDTQYF. The CDR3 DNA follows: TGCGCCAGCAGGGATACCACTTCTAGCACAGATACGCAGTATTTT.